This TCR beta chain was sequenced in a study of metastatic and nonmetastatic thyroid tumors. Study information: Across blood and tumor or nodule tissue, repertoires from malignant and benign thyroid patients were compared with one another. Findings and limits, study-wide: The study reportedly found significantly higher TCR beta diversity in malignant thyroid tumors than benign nodules, in blood and tumor.

There were no patients who had received any treatment before thyroid surgery. This clone was counted only a few times. What it recognizes is unknown. MiXCR re-clonotyped the PCR reads for TCRdb. The sample contains around 50,000 clones, just under 30% of which appear only once. Germline lookup yields CDR1 MNHEY and CDR2 SVGEGT. V was clipped by 0 bases and J by 6 bases, with 18 bases between them. The CDR3 has 18 residues. Sequencing was performed on blood. The clonotype was recovered from a female donor with papillary thyroid cancer or a benign thyroid nodule (not recorded which). Some clones in this sample may be carry-over from other donors' samples. The J gene is TRBJ1-6, the V gene TRBV6-2 or TRBV6-3; D gene ambiguous. CDR3 sequence (DNA): TGTGCCAGCAGTTACTCCGGATTAACTCTAACTCGTAATTCACCCCTCCACTTT. Encoded protein: CASSYSGLTLTRNSPLHF.